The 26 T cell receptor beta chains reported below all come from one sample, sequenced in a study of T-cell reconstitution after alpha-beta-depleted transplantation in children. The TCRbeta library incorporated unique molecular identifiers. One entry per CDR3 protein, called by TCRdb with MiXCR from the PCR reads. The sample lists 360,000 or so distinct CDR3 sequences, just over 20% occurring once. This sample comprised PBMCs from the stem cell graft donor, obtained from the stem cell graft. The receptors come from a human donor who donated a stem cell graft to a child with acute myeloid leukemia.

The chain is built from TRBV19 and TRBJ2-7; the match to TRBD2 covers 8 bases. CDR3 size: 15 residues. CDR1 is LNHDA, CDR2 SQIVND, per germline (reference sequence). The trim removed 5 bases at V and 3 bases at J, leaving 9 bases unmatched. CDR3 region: CASSAPGTSIYEQYF. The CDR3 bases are TGTGCCAGTAGTGCCCCCGGGACTAGTATCTACGAGCAGTACTTC.

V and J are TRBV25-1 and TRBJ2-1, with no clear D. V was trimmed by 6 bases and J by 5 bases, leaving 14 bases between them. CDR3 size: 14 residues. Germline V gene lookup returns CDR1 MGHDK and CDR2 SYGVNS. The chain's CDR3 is CASSPFPRDNEQFF. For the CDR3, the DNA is TGTGCCAGCAGCCCGTTCCCCCGGGACAATGAGCAGTTCTTC.

The CDR3 DNA follows: TGTGCCAGCAGCCAAGCGGGACAGGATGCCTACAATGAGCAGTTCTTC. Amino acids: CASSQAGQDAYNEQFF. V usage is TRBV3-1 and J usage is TRBJ2-1, with TRBD1 matching 8 bases. The CDR3 is made up of 16 amino acids. Germline trimming cut 1 base from V and 2 bases from J; bases unmatched to any gene: 4. Germline CDR1 LGHDT, CDR2 YNNKEL (reference sequence).

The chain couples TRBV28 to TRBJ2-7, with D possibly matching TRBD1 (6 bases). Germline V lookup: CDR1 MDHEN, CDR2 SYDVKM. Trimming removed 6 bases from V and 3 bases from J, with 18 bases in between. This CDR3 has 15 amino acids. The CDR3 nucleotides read TGTGCCAGCAGGGGATTGGACAGCACCCACTACGAGCAGTACTTC. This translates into CASRGLDSTHYEQYF.

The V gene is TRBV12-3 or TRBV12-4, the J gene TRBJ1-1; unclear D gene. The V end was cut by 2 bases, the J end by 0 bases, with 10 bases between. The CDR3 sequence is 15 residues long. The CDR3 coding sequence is TGTGCCAGCAGTTTAAAAGGAGTAATGAACACTGAAGCTTTCTTT. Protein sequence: CASSLKGVMNTEAFF.

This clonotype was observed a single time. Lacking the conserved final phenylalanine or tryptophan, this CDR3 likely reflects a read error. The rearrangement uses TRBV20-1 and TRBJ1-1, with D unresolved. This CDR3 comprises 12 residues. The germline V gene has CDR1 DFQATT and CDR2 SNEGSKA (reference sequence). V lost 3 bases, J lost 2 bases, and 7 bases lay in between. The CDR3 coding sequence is TGCAGTGCTAGTTACACAAACACTGAAGCTTTCCTT. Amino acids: CSASYTNTEAFL.

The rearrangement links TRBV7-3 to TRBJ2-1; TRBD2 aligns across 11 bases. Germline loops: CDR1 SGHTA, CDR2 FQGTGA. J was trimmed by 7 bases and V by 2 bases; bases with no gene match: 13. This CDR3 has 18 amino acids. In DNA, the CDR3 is TGTGCCAGCAGCTTACGAACCTTAGCGGGAGGGCAAGGAAATGAGCAGTTCTTC. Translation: CASSLRTLAGGQGNEQFF.

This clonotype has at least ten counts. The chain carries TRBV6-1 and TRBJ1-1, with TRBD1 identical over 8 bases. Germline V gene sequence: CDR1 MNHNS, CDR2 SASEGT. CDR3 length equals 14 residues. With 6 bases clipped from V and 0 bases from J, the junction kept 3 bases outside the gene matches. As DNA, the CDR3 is TGTGCCAGCAGACCAGGGGGCCTGAACACTGAAGCTTTCTTT. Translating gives CASRPGGLNTEAFF.

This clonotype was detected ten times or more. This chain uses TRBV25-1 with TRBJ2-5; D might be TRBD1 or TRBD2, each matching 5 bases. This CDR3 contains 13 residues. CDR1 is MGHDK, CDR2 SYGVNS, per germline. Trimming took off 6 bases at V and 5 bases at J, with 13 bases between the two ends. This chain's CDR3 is CASRDPGRETQYF. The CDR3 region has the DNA TGTGCCAGCAGGGATCCGGGGCGGGAGACCCAGTACTTC.

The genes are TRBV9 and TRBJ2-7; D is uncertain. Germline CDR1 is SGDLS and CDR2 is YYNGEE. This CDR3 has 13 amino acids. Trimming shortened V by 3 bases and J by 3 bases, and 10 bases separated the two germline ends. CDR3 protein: CASSAPVGYEQYF. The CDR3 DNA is TGTGCCAGCAGCGCACCGGTTGGCTACGAGCAGTACTTC. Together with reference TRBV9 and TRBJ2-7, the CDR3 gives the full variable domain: DSGVTQTPKHLITATGQRVTLRCSPRSGDLSVYWYQQSLDQGLQFLIQYYNGEERAKGNILERFSAQQFPDLHSELNLSSLELGDSALYFCASSAPVGYEQYFGPGTRLTVT.

CDR3 coding DNA: TGCGCCAGCAGCTTGGACGGGGCCACAGATACGCAGTATTTT. Protein sequence: CASSLDGATDTQYF. The chain carries TRBV5-1 and TRBJ2-3; D possibly uses TRBD1 or TRBD2 (5 bases each). Germline CDR1 SGHRS, CDR2 YFSETQ. V was cut by 0 bases and J by 2 bases, with 7 bases left in between. This CDR3 contains 14 residues.

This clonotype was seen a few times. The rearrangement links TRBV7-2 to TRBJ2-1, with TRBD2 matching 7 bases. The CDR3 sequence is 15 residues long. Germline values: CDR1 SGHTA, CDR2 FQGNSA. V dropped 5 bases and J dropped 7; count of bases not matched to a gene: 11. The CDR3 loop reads CASSPREWEQNEQFF. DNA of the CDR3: TGTGCCAGCAGCCCGCGGGAGTGGGAGCAAAATGAGCAGTTCTTC.

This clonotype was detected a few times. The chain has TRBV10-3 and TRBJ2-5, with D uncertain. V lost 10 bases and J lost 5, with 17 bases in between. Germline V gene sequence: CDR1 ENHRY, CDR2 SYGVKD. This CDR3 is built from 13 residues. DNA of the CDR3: TGTGCCAGCGACTCCGGAAAGGATGAGACCCAGTACTTC. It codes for CASDSGKDETQYF.

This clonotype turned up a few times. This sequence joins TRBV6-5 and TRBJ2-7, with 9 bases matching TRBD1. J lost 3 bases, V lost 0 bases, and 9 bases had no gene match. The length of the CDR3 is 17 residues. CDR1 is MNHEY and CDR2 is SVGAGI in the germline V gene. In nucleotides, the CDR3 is TGTGCCAGCAGTTACTCGATCGAGAAGGGACAGGGCTACGAGCAGTACTTC. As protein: CASSYSIEKGQGYEQYF.

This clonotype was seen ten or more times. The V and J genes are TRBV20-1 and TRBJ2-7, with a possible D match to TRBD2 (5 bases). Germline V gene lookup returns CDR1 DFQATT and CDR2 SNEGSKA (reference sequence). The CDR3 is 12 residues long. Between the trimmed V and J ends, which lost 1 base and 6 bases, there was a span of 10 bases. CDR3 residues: CSARGGPGEQYF. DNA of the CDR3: TGCAGTGCTAGAGGAGGGCCTGGCGAGCAGTACTTC.

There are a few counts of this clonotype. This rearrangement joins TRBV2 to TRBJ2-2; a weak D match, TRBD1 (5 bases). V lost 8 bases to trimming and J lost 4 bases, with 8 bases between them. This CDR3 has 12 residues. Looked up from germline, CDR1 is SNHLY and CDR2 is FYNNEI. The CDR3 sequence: CASLRGTGELFF. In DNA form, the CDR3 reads TGTGCCAGCCTAAGGGGCACCGGGGAGCTGTTTTTT.

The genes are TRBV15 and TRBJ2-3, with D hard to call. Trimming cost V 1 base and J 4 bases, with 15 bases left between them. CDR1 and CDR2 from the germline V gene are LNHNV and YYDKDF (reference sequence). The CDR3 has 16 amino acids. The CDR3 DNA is TGTGCCACCAGCAGAGCCAAGCCCGCCTGGGCAGATACGCAGTATTTT. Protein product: CATSRAKPAWADTQYF.

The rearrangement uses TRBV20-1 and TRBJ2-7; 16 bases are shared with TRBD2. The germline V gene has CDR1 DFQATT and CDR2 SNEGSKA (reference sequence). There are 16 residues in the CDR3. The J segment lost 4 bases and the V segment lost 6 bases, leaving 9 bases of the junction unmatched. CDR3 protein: CSAPGTSGRARYEQYF. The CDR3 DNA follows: TGCAGTGCCCCCGGGACTAGCGGGAGGGCCCGGTACGAGCAGTACTTC.

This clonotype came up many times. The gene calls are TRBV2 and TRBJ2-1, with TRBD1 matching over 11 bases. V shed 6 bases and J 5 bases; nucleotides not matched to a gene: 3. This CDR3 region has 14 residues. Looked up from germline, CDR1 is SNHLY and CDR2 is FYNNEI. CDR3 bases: TGTGCCAGCAGGGGGGACAGGGGGAACAATGAGCAGTTCTTC. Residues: CASRGDRGNNEQFF.

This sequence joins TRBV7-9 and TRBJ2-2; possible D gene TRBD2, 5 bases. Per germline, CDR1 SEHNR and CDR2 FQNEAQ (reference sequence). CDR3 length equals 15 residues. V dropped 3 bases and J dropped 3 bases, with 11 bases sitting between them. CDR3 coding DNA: TGTGCCAGCAGCTTTGGAGCGGCAGACACCGGGGAGCTGTTTTTT. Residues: CASSFGAADTGELFF.

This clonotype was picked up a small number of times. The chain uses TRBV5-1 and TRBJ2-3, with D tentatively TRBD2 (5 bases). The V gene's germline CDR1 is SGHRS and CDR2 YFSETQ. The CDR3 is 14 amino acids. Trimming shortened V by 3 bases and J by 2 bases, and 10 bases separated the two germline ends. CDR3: CASSSTGNTDTQYF. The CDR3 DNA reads TGCGCCAGCAGCTCGACCGGGAACACAGATACGCAGTATTTT.

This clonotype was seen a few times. Here the CDR3 reads CAWTRGFGLEPQHF. In DNA, the CDR3 is TGTGCCTGGACCCGGGGCTTCGGTCTCGAACCCCAGCATTTT. The V gene is TRBV30, the J gene TRBJ1-5; D perhaps matches TRBD1 (5 bases). CDR1 and CDR2 (germline): GTSNPN, SVGIG (reference sequence). V gave up 4 bases and J gave up 10 bases, with 20 bases separating them. The CDR3 totals 14 residues.

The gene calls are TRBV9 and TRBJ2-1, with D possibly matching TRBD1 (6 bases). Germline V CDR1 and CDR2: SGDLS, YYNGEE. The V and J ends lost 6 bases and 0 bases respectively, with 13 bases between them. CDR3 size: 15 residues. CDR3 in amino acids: CASTTKGGSYNEQFF. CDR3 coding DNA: TGTGCCAGCACTACGAAAGGGGGCTCCTACAATGAGCAGTTCTTC.

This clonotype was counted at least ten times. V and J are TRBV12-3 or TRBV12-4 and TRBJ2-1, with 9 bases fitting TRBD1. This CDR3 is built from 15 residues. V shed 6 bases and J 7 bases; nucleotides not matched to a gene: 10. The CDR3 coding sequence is TGTGCCAGCAGATCCGGGACAGGGAGGATTAATGAGCAGTTCTTC. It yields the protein CASRSGTGRINEQFF.

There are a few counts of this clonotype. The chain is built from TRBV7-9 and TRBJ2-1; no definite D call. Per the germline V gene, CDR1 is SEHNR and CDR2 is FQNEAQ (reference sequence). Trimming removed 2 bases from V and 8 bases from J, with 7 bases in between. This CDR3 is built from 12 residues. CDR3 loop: CASSLFVYEQFF. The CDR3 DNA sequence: TGTGCCAGCAGCTTATTCGTGTATGAGCAGTTCTTC.

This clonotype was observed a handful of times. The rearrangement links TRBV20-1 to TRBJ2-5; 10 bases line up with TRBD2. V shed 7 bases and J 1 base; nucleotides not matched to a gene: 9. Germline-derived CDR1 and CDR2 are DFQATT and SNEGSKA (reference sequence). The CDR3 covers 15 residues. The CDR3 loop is CSGALAGVTQETQYF. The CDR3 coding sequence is TGCAGTGGGGCCCTAGCGGGAGTAACCCAAGAGACCCAGTACTTC.